This T cell receptor (beta chain) is from a study of blood T cell repertoires in COVID-19. About the research overall: Both acute and convalescent COVID-19 samples were obtained from the United States, Italy and Spain. PBMCs, B-cell-depleted T cells, or T cells were the source of the cDNA or gDNA that made up the material.

Germline loops: CDR1 LGHNA, CDR2 YNFKEQ. The V segment lost 4 bases and the J segment 5 bases; nucleotides outside the gene matches: 15. The CDR3 loop spans 17 amino acids. The authors' processing: Reference gene primer amplification gave estimated nucleated cell counts. Assay used: immunoSEQ multiplex PCR; TCRdb lists only in-frame clones, some missing. V and J calls plus clone size are reproduced from that table; the DNA served to infer D and trimming. This sample has about 120,000 clones, with about four fifths found just once. The chain couples TRBV4-2 to TRBJ1-2; TRBD1 agrees at 8 bases. Specimen: peripheral blood. The TCR originated in a man in his 60s with active or convalescent COVID-19. This chain's CDR3 is CASSPQSGQGGGYGYTF. CDR3 in DNA: TGTGCCAGCAGCCCCCAATCAGGACAGGGTGGGGGTTATGGCTACACCTTC.